Each of the 31 T cell receptor beta chains below was sequenced from the same sample in a study of blood T cell repertoires in COVID-19. Profiling relied on immunoSEQ multiplex PCR, and the TCRdb table lists in-frame clones only, not all of them. The repertoire holds 250,000 to 350,000 clones, more than 80% seen once, with approximately 6.5% in the top ten. Sequenced material: peripheral blood. These receptors originate from a woman between 50 and 59 years old with COVID-19, enrolled during active disease.

This clone has only a few counts. The V call is TRBV2, the J call TRBJ1-5, with 10 nucleotides matching TRBD1. CDR3 size: 16 residues. The junction had 7 bases not matched to a gene; V was cut back by 6 bases and J by 2 bases. Germline CDR1 SNHLY, CDR2 FYNNEI. For the CDR3, the DNA is TGTGCCAGCAGGAGACAGGGGGCTTTTGGCAATCAGCCCCAGCATTTT. It translates to CASRRQGAFGNQPQHF. The whole variable domain, remainder taken from reference TRBV2 and TRBJ1-5, is EPEVTQTPSHQVTQMGQEVILRCVPISNHLYFYWYRQILGQKVEFLVSFYNNEISEKSEIFDDQFSVERPDGSNFTLKIRSTKLEDSAMYFCASRRQGAFGNQPQHFGDGTRLSIL.

DNA for the CDR3: TGTGCCAGCAGCTTTTCCGGGACAGCCCACAATCAGCCCCAGCATTTT. The encoded protein is CASSFSGTAHNQPQHF. This chain joins TRBV5-6 and TRBJ1-5; 7 nucleotides line up with TRBD1. CDR1 is SGHDT, CDR2 YYEEEE, per germline. The CDR3 is made up of 16 amino acids. V trimming: 2 bases; J trimming: 3 bases; junction bases outside the gene matches: 8.

This clone showed up just a few times. V is TRBV18 and J is TRBJ1-2, with D possibly being TRBD1 (5 bases). CDR1 is KGHSH, CDR2 LQKENI, per germline. Trimming pared 2 bases from V and 5 bases from J, leaving 9 bases between. There are 13 residues in the CDR3. CDR3 region: CASSPDSQYGYTF. CDR3 coding DNA: TGTGCCAGCTCACCAGACAGCCAATATGGCTACACCTTC. Full variable domain (remainder filled in from reference TRBV18 and TRBJ1-2): NAGVMQNPRHLVRRRGQEARLRCSPMKGHSHVYWYRQLPEEGLKFMVYLQKENIIDESGMPKERFSAEFPKEGPSILRIQQVVRGDSAAYFCASSPDSQYGYTFGSGTRLTVV.

This chain joins TRBV12-5 and TRBJ2-5; unclear D gene. V was trimmed by 0 bases and J by 1 base, leaving 21 bases between them. CDR1 LGHNT and CDR2 FRNRAP come from the germline V gene. This CDR3 spans 19 amino acids. The CDR3 region has the DNA TGTGCTAGTGGTTTGGTAAGCCCCGGAGCGTGGCTAACCCAAGAGACCCAGTACTTC. Translation: CASGLVSPGAWLTQETQYF.

The rearrangement uses TRBV4-1 and TRBJ2-1, with 7 nucleotides matching TRBD1. The CDR3 totals 13 residues. Trimming at V came to 9 bases and at J to 4 bases, leaving 6 bases not matched to a gene. The germline V gene encodes CDR1 MGHRA and CDR2 YSYEKL. This CDR3 reads CASTGDHYNEQFF. In nucleotides, the CDR3 is TGCGCCAGTACAGGGGACCATTACAATGAGCAGTTCTTC.

The chain employs TRBV27 and TRBJ1-1, with 9 bases lining up with TRBD1. The ends lost 6 bases at V and 4 bases at J; junction bases unmatched: 6. CDR1 and CDR2 (germline): MNHEY, SMNVEV (reference sequence). There are 14 residues in the CDR3. The CDR3 DNA follows: TGTGCCAGCAGCCGGGACAGGGTTGTCACTGAAGCTTTCTTT. Protein sequence: CASSRDRVVTEAFF.

The chain links TRBV24-1 to TRBJ1-2; no clear D gene. Germline-derived CDR1 and CDR2 are KGHDR and SFDVKD. Trimming shortened V by 4 bases and J by 4 bases, and 12 bases separated the two germline ends. This CDR3 is built from 14 residues. CDR3: CATSDPTRGYGYTF. CDR3 in DNA: TGTGCCACCAGTGACCCGACCCGAGGCTATGGCTACACCTTC.

The chain joins TRBV18 to TRBJ2-5; 10 bases map to TRBD2. With 4 bases clipped from V and 2 bases from J, the junction kept 4 bases outside the gene matches. The CDR3 extends over 15 amino acids. Germline CDR1 KGHSH, CDR2 LQKENI. The CDR3: CASSRLAGPQETQYF. The CDR3 DNA sequence: TGTGCCAGCTCACGACTAGCGGGTCCTCAAGAGACCCAGTACTTC.

This chain uses TRBV12-3 or TRBV12-4 with TRBJ2-1, with D possibly being TRBD2 (6 bases). V was trimmed by 5 bases and J by 4 bases, leaving 9 bases between them. CDR3 length: 13 residues. DNA of the CDR3: TGTGCCAGCAGTATCGGGAGATACAATGAGCAGTTCTTC. It codes for CASSIGRYNEQFF.

V is TRBV30 and J is TRBJ2-4, with D tentatively TRBD2 (5 bases). CDR1 and CDR2 (germline): GTSNPN, SVGIG (reference sequence). V lost 5 bases and J lost 1, with 9 bases in between. This CDR3 has 13 residues. CDR3 in amino acids: CAWSSGAKNIQYF. CDR3 in DNA: TGTGCCTGGTCTTCGGGGGCCAAAAACATTCAGTACTTC. The full variable domain, its missing parts supplied by reference TRBV30 and TRBJ2-4, is SQTIHQWPATLVQPVGSPLSLECTVEGTSNPNLYWYRQAAGRGLQLLFYSVGIGQISSEVPQNLSASRPQDRQFILSSKKLLLSDSGFYLCAWSSGAKNIQYFGAGTRLSVL.

The V gene is TRBV30, the J gene TRBJ2-1; 11 bases are shared with TRBD2. Germline loops: CDR1 GTSNPN, CDR2 SVGIG (reference sequence). V gave up 4 bases and J gave up 1 base; unmatched junction bases: 3. The CDR3 extends over 15 amino acids. The CDR3 reads CAWNLAGGSYNEQFF. CDR3 nucleotide sequence: TGTGCCTGGAACCTAGCGGGAGGTTCCTACAATGAGCAGTTCTTC.

The rearrangement links TRBV4-1 to TRBJ1-5; TRBD1 might be the D (6 bases). CDR3 size: 14 residues. CDR1 MGHRA and CDR2 YSYEKL come from the germline V gene. Deletions cut 6 bases from V and 3 bases from J, with 12 bases between. CDR3 residues: CASSRTDNNQPQHF. CDR3 sequence (DNA): TGCGCCAGCAGTCGGACAGATAACAATCAGCCCCAGCATTTT.

The chain recombines TRBV21-1 with TRBJ2-7; TRBD1, as called in the table, went unchecked against the DNA. TRBV21-1 is marked as a pseudogene. CDR3 size: 22 residues. CDR3 loop: CASSKRKMWVSREVGGSYEQYF. The CDR3 region has the DNA TGTGCCAGCAGCAAGCGGAAGATGTGGGTGTCACGTGAGGTAGGGGGATCCTACGAGCAGTACTTC.

The V call is TRBV27, the J call TRBJ1-1; D call uncertain. This CDR3 is built from 14 residues. Germline V gene lookup returns CDR1 MNHEY and CDR2 SMNVEV (reference sequence). Trimming left V 3 bases short and J 0 bases short, with 8 bases between. CDR3 in amino acids: CASSFTTLNTEAFF. As DNA, the CDR3 is TGTGCCAGCAGTTTTACCACTCTGAACACTGAAGCTTTCTTT.

On this clone: Within the sample, other DNA sequences also encode this same CDR3. CDR3 sequence reads: CASSWDSSYNEQFF. The CDR3 DNA reads as TGTGCCAGCAGTTGGGACAGCTCCTACAATGAGCAGTTCTTC. The chain carries TRBV6-2 or TRBV6-3 and TRBJ2-1; 7 bases align to TRBD1. This CDR3 region has 14 residues. In germline, CDR1 is MNHEY, CDR2 SVGEGT. After removal of 4 bases from V and 0 bases from J, the junction contained 0 bases not matched to a gene.

The chain employs TRBV20-1 and TRBJ2-7; a weak D match, TRBD2 (6 bases). The CDR3 is 12 residues long. V was pared by 3 bases and J by 3 bases, with 9 bases between. CDR1 and CDR2 (germline): DFQATT, SNEGSKA (reference sequence). The CDR3 DNA reads as TGCAGTGCTAGTCCGACTAGCTACGAGCAGTACTTC. This gives the protein CSASPTSYEQYF.

This clone was detected only once. The gene calls are TRBV18 and TRBJ2-5, with TRBD2 matching 7 bases. The germline gives CDR1 KGHSH, CDR2 LQKENI. The CDR3 spans 14 residues. The V and J ends lost 3 bases and 4 bases, in that order; junction bases with no gene match: 5. The CDR3 loop reads CASSPLGGRETQYF. The CDR3 DNA follows: TGTGCCAGCTCACCCCTGGGGGGGAGAGAGACCCAGTACTTC.

The chain links TRBV5-4 to TRBJ2-5, with 14 bases matching TRBD2. The V and J ends lost 7 bases and 7 bases, in that order; junction bases with no gene match: 15. Germline loops: CDR1 SGHNT, CDR2 YYREEE (reference sequence). This CDR3 is 17 amino acids long. The CDR3 nucleotides read TGTGCCAGCGGACGCGCGATGACTAGCGGGAGGGCCGGGACCCAGTACTTC. Its protein product is CASGRAMTSGRAGTQYF.

The rearrangement joins TRBV18 to TRBJ1-4; weak D call: TRBD1 (6 bases). Germline CDR1 KGHSH, CDR2 LQKENI. V was clipped by 4 bases and J by 3 bases, with 9 bases between them. The CDR3 has 14 residues. The CDR3 sequence: CASSLQGPNEKLFF. CDR3 bases: TGTGCCAGCTCACTACAGGGACCTAATGAAAAACTGTTTTTT.

The chain combines TRBV7-3 with TRBJ2-1, with 7 bases matching TRBD2. Germline-derived CDR1 and CDR2 are SGHTA and FQGTGA. CDR3 length: 17 amino acids. The V segment lost 1 base and the J segment 6 bases; nucleotides outside the gene matches: 12. CDR3 coding DNA: TGTGCCAGCAGCTTAATTAGGGCGGGAGTTTTGGTCAATGAGCAGTTCTTC. It codes for CASSLIRAGVLVNEQFF.

The V gene is TRBV5-6, the J gene TRBJ2-4; 11 bases map to TRBD2. The junction had 6 bases not matched to a gene; V was cut back by 1 base and J by 0 bases. Germline V CDR1 and CDR2: SGHDT, YYEEEE. The CDR3 spans 18 residues. As DNA, the CDR3 is TGTGCCAGCAGCTTGTTGGGACTAGCGGATCTAGCCAAAAACATTCAGTACTTC. This gives the protein CASSLLGLADLAKNIQYF.

This rearrangement joins TRBV7-9 to TRBJ1-2; TRBD1 might be the D (6 bases). Germline V gives CDR1 SEHNR, CDR2 FQNEAQ (reference sequence). The CDR3 runs 14 residues. With 6 bases removed from V and 0 bases from J, the gap between germline ends came to 11 bases. CDR3 region: CASRRTEANYGYTF. The CDR3 DNA is TGTGCCAGCAGGAGGACAGAGGCTAACTATGGCTACACCTTC.

The chain employs TRBV30 and TRBJ1-3; 10 bases match TRBD1. Germline CDR1 reads GTSNPN; CDR2 reads SVGIG (reference sequence). The CDR3 spans 18 residues. With V trimmed by 1 base and J by 0 bases, 9 bases remained unmatched. The CDR3: CAWSGRTGGFISGNTIYF. The CDR3 DNA is TGTGCCTGGAGTGGACGGACAGGGGGATTTATCTCTGGAAACACCATATATTTT. The whole variable domain, filled in from reference TRBV30 and TRBJ1-3, reads SQTIHQWPATLVQPVGSPLSLECTVEGTSNPNLYWYRQAAGRGLQLLFYSVGIGQISSEVPQNLSASRPQDRQFILSSKKLLLSDSGFYLCAWSGRTGGFISGNTIYFGEGSWLTVV.

The chain couples TRBV5-1 to TRBJ2-5; D gene ambiguous. Trimming removed 0 bases at V and 3 bases at J, with 9 bases between. The V gene's germline CDR1 is SGHRS and CDR2 YFSETQ. The CDR3 length is 14 residues. The CDR3 is CASSLAGAEETQYF. CDR3 in DNA: TGCGCCAGCAGCTTGGCCGGAGCCGAAGAGACCCAGTACTTC.

This chain joins TRBV6-5 and TRBJ2-5; TRBD2 might be the D (6 bases). Germline CDR1 and CDR2: MNHEY and SVGAGI. V was trimmed by 2 bases and J by 5 bases, leaving 15 bases between them. The CDR3 contains 15 residues. CDR3 DNA sequence: TGTGCCAGCAGTTACCGCCTCGGGAGTCGGGAGACCCAGTACTTC. This codes for CASSYRLGSRETQYF.

This sequence joins TRBV25-1 and TRBJ2-4; D possibly corresponds to TRBD2 (6 bases). Germline values: CDR1 MGHDK, CDR2 SYGVNS. Trimming took off 2 bases at V and 1 base at J, with 15 bases between the two ends. The CDR3 loop spans 17 amino acids. The CDR3 loop is CASSEMGRGGAKNIQYF. The CDR3 DNA sequence: TGTGCCAGCAGTGAAATGGGTCGGGGAGGTGCCAAAAACATTCAGTACTTC.

This chain uses TRBV27 with TRBJ1-1; 9 bases line up with TRBD1. V gave up 1 base and J gave up 7 bases; unmatched junction bases: 7. This CDR3 is 15 amino acids long. In germline, CDR1 is MNHEY, CDR2 SMNVEV (reference sequence). The CDR3 protein is CASSLLGDRVVEAFF. The CDR3 bases are TGTGCCAGCAGTTTATTGGGGGACAGGGTGGTTGAAGCTTTCTTT.

The V and J genes are TRBV7-2 and TRBJ2-3; 8 nucleotides match TRBD2. The CDR3 spans 15 residues. In germline, CDR1 is SGHTA, CDR2 FQGNSA. J lost 1 base, V lost 5 bases, and 5 bases had no gene match. The CDR3 loop reads CASSHILAGTDTQYF. CDR3 nucleotide sequence: TGTGCCAGCAGCCATATACTAGCGGGCACAGATACGCAGTATTTT.

The chain has TRBV11-3 and TRBJ2-7; possible D gene TRBD2, 6 bases. The CDR3 consists of 14 residues. The germline V and J ends were trimmed by 3 bases and 3 bases, with 12 bases remaining between them. From germline, CDR1 is SGHNT and CDR2 YENEEA. The DNA of the CDR3 is TGTGCCAGCAGCTTTGGAGGGAGCCTCTACGAGCAGTACTTC. Its translation is CASSFGGSLYEQYF.

The J gene is TRBJ2-7, the V gene TRBV5-5; 10 positions agree with TRBD2. After removal of 0 bases from V and 0 bases from J, the junction contained 0 bases not matched to a gene. Germline V lookup: CDR1 SGHKS, CDR2 YYEKEE (reference sequence). The length of the CDR3 is 15 residues. CDR3 coding DNA: TGTGCCAGCAGCTTGGGGACTAGCGGCTCCTACGAGCAGTACTTC. The encoded protein is CASSLGTSGSYEQYF.

This clone was detected once. The CDR3 reads CSARATSGYTF. CDR3 bases: TGCAGTGCTAGGGCCACTAGTGGCTACACCTTC. The chain is built from TRBV20-1 and TRBJ1-2; the D is unclear. The germline V gene has CDR1 DFQATT and CDR2 SNEGSKA (reference sequence). The CDR3 sequence is 11 residues long. Trimming stripped 3 bases from V and 7 bases from J, with 9 bases between.